These T cell receptor beta chains were read from a single sample in a study of T cells in Graves' hyperthyroidism and ophthalmopathy. TCRdb reanalysed the multiplex PCR reads using MiXCR and keeps one entry per CDR3 protein. The sample lists 300,000 to 450,000 distinct CDR3 sequences, 14% occurring once. The sample was blood. The receptors were gathered from a woman aged 55-70 years with Graves' hyperthyroidism. CDR3s include the opening cysteine and the closing phenylalanine or tryptophan. A D gene is named only where the DNA matches it firmly. Clone size appears in some rows only: once, few, many, or a class for an expanded clone.

V gene: TRBV4-1
clone size: NA
J gene: TRBJ1-2
D gene: NA
CDR3 protein: CASSQEKRPGGYTF
CDR3 DNA: TGCGCCAGCAGCCAAGAAAAACGGCCCGGCGGCTACACCTTC

V gene: TRBV2
clone size: many
J gene: TRBJ2-3
D gene: TRBD1
CDR3 protein: CASSLQGARGDTQYF
CDR3 DNA: TGTGCCAGCAGTCTACAGGGGGCTAGAGGAGATACGCAGTATTTT

V gene: TRBV11-2
clone size: NA
J gene: TRBJ2-3
D gene: TRBD2
CDR3 protein: CASSLASSGNTDTQYF
CDR3 DNA: TGTGCCAGCAGCTTAGCTTCTAGCGGGAACACAGATACGCAGTATTTT

V gene: TRBV7-2
clone size: few
J gene: TRBJ1-1
D gene: NA
CDR3 protein: CASSLQGSYMNTEAFF
CDR3 DNA: TGTGCCAGCAGCCTACAGGGATCTTATATGAACACTGAAGCTTTCTTT

V gene: TRBV29-1
clone size: many
J gene: TRBJ1-1
D gene: NA
CDR3 protein: CSVEAQINTEAFF
CDR3 DNA: TGCAGCGTTGAAGCACAGATTAACACTGAAGCTTTCTTT

V gene: TRBV20-1
clone size: many
J gene: TRBJ1-2
D gene: TRBD1
CDR3 protein: CSAGGQGVYGYTF
CDR3 DNA: TGCAGTGCGGGGGGACAGGGGGTTTATGGCTACACCTTC

V gene: TRBV2
clone size: many
J gene: TRBJ2-5
D gene: NA
CDR3 protein: CASSDPGTQETQYF
CDR3 DNA: TGTGCCAGCAGTGATCCAGGGACCCAAGAGACCCAGTACTTC

V gene: TRBV11-3
clone size: many
J gene: TRBJ2-7
D gene: NA
CDR3 protein: CASSITGGTVMAYEQYF
CDR3 DNA: TGTGCCAGCAGCATTACGGGAGGGACAGTTATGGCCTACGAGCAGTACTTC

V gene: TRBV11-2
clone size: many
J gene: TRBJ2-5
D gene: TRBD2
CDR3 protein: CASSFAGLAGGETQYF
CDR3 DNA: TGTGCCAGCAGCTTCGCTGGACTAGCGGGAGGGGAGACCCAGTACTTC

V gene: TRBV30
clone size: many
J gene: TRBJ1-2
D gene: NA
CDR3 protein: CAWDSFYGYTF
CDR3 DNA: TGTGCCTGGGACAGTTTTTATGGCTACACCTTC

V gene: TRBV25-1
clone size: NA
J gene: TRBJ2-5
D gene: NA
CDR3 protein: CASSATGGDETQYF
CDR3 DNA: TGTGCCAGCAGTGCTACAGGCGGCGACGAGACCCAGTACTTC

V gene: TRBV6-1
clone size: many
J gene: TRBJ2-7
D gene: TRBD1
CDR3 protein: CATRGPSYEQYF
CDR3 DNA: TGTGCCACCAGGGGGCCCTCCTACGAGCAGTACTTC

V gene: TRBV15
clone size: NA
J gene: TRBJ1-4
D gene: NA
CDR3 protein: CATSRTQGLPGKLFF
CDR3 DNA: TGTGCCACCAGCAGGACACAGGGACTCCCTGGAAAACTGTTTTTT

V gene: TRBV2
clone size: many
J gene: TRBJ1-1
D gene: NA
CDR3 protein: CASRSARNTEAFF
CDR3 DNA: TGTGCCAGCAGGAGTGCCAGGAACACTGAAGCTTTCTTT

V gene: TRBV7-8
clone size: few
J gene: TRBJ1-1
D gene: NA
CDR3 protein: CAGSLAVVSTEAFF
CDR3 DNA: TGTGCCGGCAGCTTAGCAGTCGTCAGCACTGAAGCTTTCTTT

V gene: TRBV2
clone size: many
J gene: TRBJ1-2
D gene: NA
CDR3 protein: CASSESERGYTF
CDR3 DNA: TGTGCCAGCAGTGAATCGGAGAGGGGCTACACCTTC

V gene: TRBV29-1
clone size: NA
J gene: TRBJ2-2
D gene: NA
CDR3 protein: CSVSGAGPGELFF
CDR3 DNA: TGCAGCGTGTCCGGGGCAGGGCCCGGGGAGCTGTTTTTT

V gene: TRBV6-9
clone size: NA
J gene: TRBJ2-7
D gene: NA
CDR3 protein: CASSYPGTGAPVYEQYF
CDR3 DNA: TGTGCCAGCAGTTATCCCGGGACTGGGGCACCCGTATACGAGCAGTACTTC

V gene: TRBV29-1
clone size: few
J gene: TRBJ1-1
D gene: TRBD1
CDR3 protein: CSVATTGGRTEAFF
CDR3 DNA: TGCAGCGTTGCGACGACAGGGGGCCGCACTGAAGCTTTCTTT

V gene: TRBV4-2
clone size: few
J gene: TRBJ2-7
D gene: NA
CDR3 protein: CASSWGRGDEQYF
CDR3 DNA: TGTGCCAGCAGCTGGGGCAGGGGAGACGAGCAGTACTTC

V gene: TRBV7-3
clone size: NA
J gene: TRBJ2-5
D gene: TRBD1
CDR3 protein: CASSATGGLETQYF
CDR3 DNA: TGTGCCAGCAGCGCCACAGGGGGCTTAGAGACCCAGTACTTC

V gene: TRBV10-2
clone size: NA
J gene: TRBJ2-2
D gene: TRBD2
CDR3 protein: CASLAGGVGELFF
CDR3 DNA: TGCGCCAGCCTAGCGGGAGGAGTCGGGGAGCTGTTTTTT

V gene: TRBV6-1
clone size: NA
J gene: TRBJ2-5
D gene: TRBD2
CDR3 protein: CASSEYGGRGETQYF
CDR3 DNA: TGTGCCAGCAGTGAATATGGCGGGAGAGGAGAGACCCAGTACTTC

V gene: TRBV5-4
clone size: few
J gene: TRBJ2-2
D gene: NA
CDR3 protein: CASSFRGPGELFF
CDR3 DNA: TGTGCCAGCAGCTTTCGGGGCCCCGGGGAGCTGTTTTTT

V gene: TRBV15
clone size: few
J gene: TRBJ1-2
D gene: NA
CDR3 protein: CATSSDRGVRGYTF
CDR3 DNA: TGTGCCACCAGCAGCGACCGGGGCGTGCGTGGCTACACCTTC

V gene: TRBV19
clone size: few
J gene: TRBJ2-3
D gene: TRBD2
CDR3 protein: CASKPPLGTGLAVTDTQYF
CDR3 DNA: TGTGCCAGCAAGCCCCCGTTGGGAACGGGACTAGCGGTGACAGATACGCAGTATTTT

V gene: TRBV3-1
clone size: many
J gene: TRBJ2-5
D gene: TRBD2
CDR3 protein: CASSHGRTSGRVVETQYF
CDR3 DNA: TGTGCCAGCAGCCATGGCCGGACTAGCGGGAGGGTTGTCGAGACCCAGTACTTC

V gene: TRBV30
clone size: many
J gene: TRBJ1-2
D gene: NA
CDR3 protein: CAWGIGGATYGYTF
CDR3 DNA: TGTGCCTGGGGGATAGGCGGGGCGACCTATGGCTACACCTTC